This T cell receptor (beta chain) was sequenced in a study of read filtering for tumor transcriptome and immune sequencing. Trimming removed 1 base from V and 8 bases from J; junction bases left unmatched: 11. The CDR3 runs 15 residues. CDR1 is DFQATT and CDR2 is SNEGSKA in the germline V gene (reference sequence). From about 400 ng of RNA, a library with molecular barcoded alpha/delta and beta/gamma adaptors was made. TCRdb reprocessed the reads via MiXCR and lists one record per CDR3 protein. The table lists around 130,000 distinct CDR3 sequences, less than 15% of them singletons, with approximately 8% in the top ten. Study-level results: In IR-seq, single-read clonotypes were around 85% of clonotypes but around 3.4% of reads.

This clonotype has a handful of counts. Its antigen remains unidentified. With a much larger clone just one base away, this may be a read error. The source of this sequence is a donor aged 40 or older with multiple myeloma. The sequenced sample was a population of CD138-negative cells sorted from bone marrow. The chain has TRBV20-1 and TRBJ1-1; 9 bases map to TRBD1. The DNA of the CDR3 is TGCAGTGCTAGAGCGGGACAGGGTTTAGACGCGGAAGCTTTCTTT. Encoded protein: CSARAGQGLDAEAFF.